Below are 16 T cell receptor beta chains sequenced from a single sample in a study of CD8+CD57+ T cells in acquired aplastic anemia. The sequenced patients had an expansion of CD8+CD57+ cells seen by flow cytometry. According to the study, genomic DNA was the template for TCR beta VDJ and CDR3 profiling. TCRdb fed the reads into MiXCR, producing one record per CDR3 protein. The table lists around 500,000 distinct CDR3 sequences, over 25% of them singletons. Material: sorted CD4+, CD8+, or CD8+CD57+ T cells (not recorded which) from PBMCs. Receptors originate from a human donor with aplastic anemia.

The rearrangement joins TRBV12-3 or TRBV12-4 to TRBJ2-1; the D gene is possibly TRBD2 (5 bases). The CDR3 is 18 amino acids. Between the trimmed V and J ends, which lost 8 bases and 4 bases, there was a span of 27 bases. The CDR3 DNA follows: TGTGCCAGCTCCGGCTCTGGGAGAAATCGGCCTTCTTACAATGAGCAGTTCTTC. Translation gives CASSGSGRNRPSYNEQFF.

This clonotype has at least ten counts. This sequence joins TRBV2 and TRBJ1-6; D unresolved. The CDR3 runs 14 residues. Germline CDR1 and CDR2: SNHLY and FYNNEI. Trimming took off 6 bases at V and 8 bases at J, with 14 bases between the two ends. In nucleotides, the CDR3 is TGTGCCAGCAGACGACAAGGCTCGGATTCACCCCTCCACTTT. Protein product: CASRRQGSDSPLHF.

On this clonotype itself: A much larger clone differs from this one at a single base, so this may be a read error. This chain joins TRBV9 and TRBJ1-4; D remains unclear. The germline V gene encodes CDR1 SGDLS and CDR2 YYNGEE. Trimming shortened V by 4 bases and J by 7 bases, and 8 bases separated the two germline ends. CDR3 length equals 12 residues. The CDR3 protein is CASSRTGEKLFF. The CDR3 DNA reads TGTGCCAGCAGCCGTACCGGTGAAAAACTGTTTTTT.

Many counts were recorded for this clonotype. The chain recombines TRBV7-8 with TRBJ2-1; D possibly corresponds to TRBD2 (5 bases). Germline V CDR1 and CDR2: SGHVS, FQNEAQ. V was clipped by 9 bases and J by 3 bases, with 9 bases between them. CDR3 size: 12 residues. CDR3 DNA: TGTGCCAGTGGCGGAGGCTACAATGAGCAGTTCTTC. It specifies CASGGGYNEQFF.

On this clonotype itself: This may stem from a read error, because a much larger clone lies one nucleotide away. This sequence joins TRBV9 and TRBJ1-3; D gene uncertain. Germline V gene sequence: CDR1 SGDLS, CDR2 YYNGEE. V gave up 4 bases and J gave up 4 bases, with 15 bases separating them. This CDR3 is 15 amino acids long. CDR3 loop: CASSPSFGYGNTIYF. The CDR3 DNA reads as TGTGCCAGCAGCCCAAGCTTCGGGTACGGAAACACCATATATTTT.

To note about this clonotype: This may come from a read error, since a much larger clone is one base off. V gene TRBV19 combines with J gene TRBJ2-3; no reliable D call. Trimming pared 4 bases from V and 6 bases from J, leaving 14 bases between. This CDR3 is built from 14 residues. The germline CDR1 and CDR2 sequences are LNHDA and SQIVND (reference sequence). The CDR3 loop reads CASSTVGFSDTQYF. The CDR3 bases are TGTGCCAGTAGTACAGTTGGGTTTAGCGATACGCAGTATTTT. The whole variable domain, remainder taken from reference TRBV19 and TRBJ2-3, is DGGITQSPKYLFRKEGQNVTLSCEQNLNHDAMYWYRQDPGQGLRLIYYSQIVNDFQKGDIAEGYSVSREKKESFPLTVTSAQKNPTAFYLCASSTVGFSDTQYFGPGTRLTVL.

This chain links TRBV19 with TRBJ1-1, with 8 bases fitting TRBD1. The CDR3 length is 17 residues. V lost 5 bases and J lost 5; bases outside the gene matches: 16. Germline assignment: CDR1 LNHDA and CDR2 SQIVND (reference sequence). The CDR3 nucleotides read TGTGCCAGTAGTTTAAGCGACAGGGGCCGAGCTGGTACTGAAGCTTTCTTT. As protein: CASSLSDRGRAGTEAFF.

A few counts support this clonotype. The CDR3 region is CAWSRGGGDYGYTF. The CDR3 DNA sequence: TGTGCCTGGAGTAGGGGGGGAGGAGACTATGGCTACACCTTC. The chain combines TRBV30 with TRBJ1-2; tentative D call: TRBD1 (6 bases). The CDR3 consists of 14 residues. CDR1 and CDR2 (germline): GTSNPN, SVGIG (reference sequence). The V gene lost 2 bases and the J gene lost 3 bases, with 13 bases spanning the gap.

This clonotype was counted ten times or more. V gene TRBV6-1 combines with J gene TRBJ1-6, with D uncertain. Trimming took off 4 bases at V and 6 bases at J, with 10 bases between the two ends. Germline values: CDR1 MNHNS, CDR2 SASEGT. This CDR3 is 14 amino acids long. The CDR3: CASSATVFNSPLHF. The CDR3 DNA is TGTGCCAGCAGTGCTACGGTGTTTAATTCACCCCTCCACTTT.

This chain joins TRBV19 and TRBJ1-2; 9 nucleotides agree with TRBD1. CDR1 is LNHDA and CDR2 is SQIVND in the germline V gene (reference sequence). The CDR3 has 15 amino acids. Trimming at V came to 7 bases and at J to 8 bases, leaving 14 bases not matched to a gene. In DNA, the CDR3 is TGTGCCAGTAACCCGGGACAGGGATCTTTCTGGGGCTACACCTTC. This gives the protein CASNPGQGSFWGYTF.

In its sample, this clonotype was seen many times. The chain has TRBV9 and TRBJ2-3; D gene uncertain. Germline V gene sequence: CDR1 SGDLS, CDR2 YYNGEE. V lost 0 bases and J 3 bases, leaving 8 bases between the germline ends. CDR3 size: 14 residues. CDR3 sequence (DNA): TGTGCCAGCAGCGTAGGAGCCCTAACAGATACGCAGTATTTT. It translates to CASSVGALTDTQYF.

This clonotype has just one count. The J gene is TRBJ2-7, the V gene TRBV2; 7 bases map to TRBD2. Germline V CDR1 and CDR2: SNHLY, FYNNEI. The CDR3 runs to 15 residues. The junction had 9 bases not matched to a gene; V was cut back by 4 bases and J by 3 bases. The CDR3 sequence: CASSVDPAGNYEQYF. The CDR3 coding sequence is TGTGCCAGCAGTGTGGATCCAGCGGGGAACTACGAGCAGTACTTC.

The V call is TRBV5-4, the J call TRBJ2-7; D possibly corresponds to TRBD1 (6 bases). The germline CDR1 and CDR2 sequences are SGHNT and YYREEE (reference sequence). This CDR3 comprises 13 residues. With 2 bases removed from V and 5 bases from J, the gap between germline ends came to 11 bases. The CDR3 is CASSLPRDNEQYF. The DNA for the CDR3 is TGTGCCAGCAGCTTACCTAGGGACAACGAGCAGTACTTC.

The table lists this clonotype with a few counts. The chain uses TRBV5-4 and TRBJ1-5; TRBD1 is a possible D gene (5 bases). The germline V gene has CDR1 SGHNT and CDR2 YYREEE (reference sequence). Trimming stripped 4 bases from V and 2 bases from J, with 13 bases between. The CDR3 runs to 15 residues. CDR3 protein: CASSPERGGNQPQHF. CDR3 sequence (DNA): TGTGCCAGCAGCCCTGAAAGGGGCGGCAATCAGCCCCAGCATTTT. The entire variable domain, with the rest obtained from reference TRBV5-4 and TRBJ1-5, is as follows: ETGVTQSPTHLIKTRGQQVTLRCSSQSGHNTVSWYQQALGQGPQFIFQYYREEENGRGNFPPRFSGLQFPNYSSELNVNALELDDSALYLCASSPERGGNQPQHFGDGTRLSIL.

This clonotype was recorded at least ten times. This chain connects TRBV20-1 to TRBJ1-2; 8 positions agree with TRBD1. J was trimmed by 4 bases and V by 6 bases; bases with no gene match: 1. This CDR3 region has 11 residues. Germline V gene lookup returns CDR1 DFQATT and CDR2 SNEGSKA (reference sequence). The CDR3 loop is CSAGQGYGYTF. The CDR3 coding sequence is TGCAGTGCCGGACAGGGCTATGGCTACACCTTC.

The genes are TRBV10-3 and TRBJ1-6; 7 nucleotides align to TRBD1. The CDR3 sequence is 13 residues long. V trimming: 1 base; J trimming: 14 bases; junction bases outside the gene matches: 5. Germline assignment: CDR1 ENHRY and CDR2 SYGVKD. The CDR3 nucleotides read TGTGCCATCAGTGAGTTAGAGGGGACAGCCCTCCACTTT. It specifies CAISELEGTALHF.